The clone carrying this TCR beta chain occurred many times. This CDR3 contains 16 residues. From germline, CDR1 is SGDLS and CDR2 YYNGEE. Losses at the gene ends were 3 bases for V and 4 bases for J; bases not matched to a gene: 12. The data belong to a study of Graves' ophthalmopathy and Graves' hyperthyroidism. Amplification of the TCR beta CDR3 regions used RNA transcripts (as template). First-round RT-PCR with HTBI primers preceded a second-round multiplex PCR. MiXCR, applied by TCRdb to the multiplex PCR reads, yields one record per CDR3 protein. The table shows approximately 210,000 distinct CDR3 sequences, with 20% to 25% occurring only once. Moderate-to-severe activity, CAS ≥3, NOSPECS ≥4 and duration under 3 months were recorded for donors with ophthalmopathy. Exclusion covered patients with other autoimmune diseases or uncontrolled infections (as well as pregnancy or lactation).

The sequencing input was peripheral blood. This chain uses TRBV9 with TRBJ1-2; 7 nucleotides agree with TRBD1. The sequence was collected from a woman aged 50 to 60 with Graves' ophthalmopathy. The CDR3 sequence: CASSDRSGTEGYGYTF. CDR3 nucleotides: TGTGCCAGCAGCGACAGGTCCGGGACAGAGGGCTATGGCTACACCTTC.